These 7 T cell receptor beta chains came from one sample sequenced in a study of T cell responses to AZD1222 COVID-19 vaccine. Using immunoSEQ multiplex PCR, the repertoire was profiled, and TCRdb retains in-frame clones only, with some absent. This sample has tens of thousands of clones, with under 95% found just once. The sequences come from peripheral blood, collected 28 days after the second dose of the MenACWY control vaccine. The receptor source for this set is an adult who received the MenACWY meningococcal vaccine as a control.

CDR3 region: CASSPMEGPVGSPLHF. In DNA, the CDR3 is TGTGCCAGCTCACCAATGGAGGGCCCTGTGGGTTCACCCCTCCACTTT. This sequence joins TRBV18 and TRBJ1-6; D uncertain. V was trimmed by 2 bases and J by 9 bases, leaving 17 bases between them. The germline CDR1 and CDR2 sequences are KGHSH and LQKENI. This CDR3 contains 16 residues.

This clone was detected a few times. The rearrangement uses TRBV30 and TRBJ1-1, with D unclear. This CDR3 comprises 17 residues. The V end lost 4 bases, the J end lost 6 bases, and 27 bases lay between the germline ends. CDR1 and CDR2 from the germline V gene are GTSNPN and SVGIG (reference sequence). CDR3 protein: CAWTPWLRGDLGSEAFF. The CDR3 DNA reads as TGTGCCTGGACCCCTTGGTTACGGGGAGACCTGGGATCTGAAGCTTTCTTT.

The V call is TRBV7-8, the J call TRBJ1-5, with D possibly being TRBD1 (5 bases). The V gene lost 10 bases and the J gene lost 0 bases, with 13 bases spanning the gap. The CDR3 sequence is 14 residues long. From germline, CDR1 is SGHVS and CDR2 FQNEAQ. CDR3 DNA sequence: TGTGCCACCGGAGGGACTTATAGCAATCAGCCCCAGCATTTT. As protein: CATGGTYSNQPQHF.

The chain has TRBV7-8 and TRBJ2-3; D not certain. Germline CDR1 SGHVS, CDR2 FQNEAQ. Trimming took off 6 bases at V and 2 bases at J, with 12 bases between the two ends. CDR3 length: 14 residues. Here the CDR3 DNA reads TGTGCCAGCAGTCCTTCGCGCGCCACAGATACGCAGTATTTT. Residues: CASSPSRATDTQYF.

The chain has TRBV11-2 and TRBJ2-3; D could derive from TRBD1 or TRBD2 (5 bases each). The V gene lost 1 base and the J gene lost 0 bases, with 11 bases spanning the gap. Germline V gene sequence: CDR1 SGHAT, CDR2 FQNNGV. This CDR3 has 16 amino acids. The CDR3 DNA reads TGTGCCAGCAGCTTAGGGCCGGGGCTGAGCACAGATACGCAGTATTTT. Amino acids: CASSLGPGLSTDTQYF.

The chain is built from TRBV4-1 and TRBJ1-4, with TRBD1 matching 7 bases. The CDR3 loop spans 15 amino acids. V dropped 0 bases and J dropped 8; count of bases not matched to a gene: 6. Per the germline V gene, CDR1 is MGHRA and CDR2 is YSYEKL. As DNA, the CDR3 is TGCGCCAGCAGCCAAGAAAGGGACAGCCTAGAAAAACTGTTTTTT. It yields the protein CASSQERDSLEKLFF.

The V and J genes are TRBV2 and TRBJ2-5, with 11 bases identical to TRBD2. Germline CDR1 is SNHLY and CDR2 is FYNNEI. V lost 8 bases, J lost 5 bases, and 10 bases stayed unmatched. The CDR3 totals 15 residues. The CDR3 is CASGGTSGITETQYF. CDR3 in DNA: TGTGCCAGCGGGGGGACTAGCGGCATTACGGAGACCCAGTACTTC.